A selection of T cell receptor beta chains follows, all from one sample in a study of T cell repertoires in cytomegalovirus infection. Using its own MiXCR run on the reads, TCRdb lists one record per CDR3 protein. Among around 200,000 distinct CDR3 sequences, approximately 18% were seen once, and the ten largest hold 25%. Sequencing was performed on CD8+ T cells from PBMCs. The source of these receptors is a human donor in good health (CMV status not recorded). Some clones in this sample may be carry-over from other donors' samples. The CDR3 runs from the conserved cysteine through the conserved F or W. A D gene is named only where the DNA matches it firmly. The listing skips clone size in some rows; elsewhere it reads once, few, many or a size class.

j_gene,len,d_gene,abundance,v_gene,CDR3nt,CDR3aa
TRBJ2-7,15,TRBD1,-,TRBV12-3/TRBV12-4,TGTGCCAGCAGGGATGACAGGGGGCCCGCCTACGAGCAGTACTTC,CASRDDRGPAYEQYF
TRBJ1-1,15,-,-,TRBV10-2,TGCGCCAGCAGTGAGCGTACAGCAATGAACACTGAAGCTTTCTTT,CASSERTAMNTEAFF
TRBJ1-2,15,-,-,TRBV20-1,TGCAGTGTCGCCCCAGGGGCCGATACAGGGATTAGCTACACCTTC,CSVAPGADTGISYTF
TRBJ1-5,14,-,few,TRBV28,TGTGCCAGCAGACCGGGACCGTCGCATCAGCCCCAGCATTTT,CASRPGPSHQPQHF
TRBJ1-1,15,-,-,TRBV19,TGTGCCAGTAGTATGCCCGTGGGGAGGTTATCTGAAGCTTTCTTT,CASSMPVGRLSEAFF
TRBJ2-7,14,-,few,TRBV4-1,TGCGCCAGCAGCCAAGAAACCGCTGGCGACGAGCAGTACTTC,CASSQETAGDEQYF
TRBJ1-5,14,-,few,TRBV2,TGTGCCAGCAGTGAACCGGACAGCAATCAGCCCCAGCATTTT,CASSEPDSNQPQHF
TRBJ2-3,14,-,-,TRBV20-1,TGCGGAGCTCAGGACACGTTTAGCACAGATACGCAGTATTTT,CGAQDTFSTDTQYF
TRBJ1-2,14,-,few,TRBV7-8,TGTGCCAGCACAGGGCGGGGGGGAAAGGATGGCTACACCTTC,CASTGRGGKDGYTF
TRBJ1-2,14,-,few,TRBV2,TGTGCCAGCCTTGGTGCAGTGCCTAACTATGGCTACACCTTC,CASLGAVPNYGYTF
TRBJ1-5,17,TRBD1,-,TRBV6-2/TRBV6-3,TGTGCCAGCTCGACAGGGGGTTGGGGTTGGAGCAATCAGCCCCAGCATTTT,CASSTGGWGWSNQPQHF
TRBJ2-2,17,TRBD2,few,TRBV4-1,TGCGCCAGCAGCCCCCCTCCTTCGCGGGGGGACACCGGGGAGCTGTTTTTT,CASSPPPSRGDTGELFF